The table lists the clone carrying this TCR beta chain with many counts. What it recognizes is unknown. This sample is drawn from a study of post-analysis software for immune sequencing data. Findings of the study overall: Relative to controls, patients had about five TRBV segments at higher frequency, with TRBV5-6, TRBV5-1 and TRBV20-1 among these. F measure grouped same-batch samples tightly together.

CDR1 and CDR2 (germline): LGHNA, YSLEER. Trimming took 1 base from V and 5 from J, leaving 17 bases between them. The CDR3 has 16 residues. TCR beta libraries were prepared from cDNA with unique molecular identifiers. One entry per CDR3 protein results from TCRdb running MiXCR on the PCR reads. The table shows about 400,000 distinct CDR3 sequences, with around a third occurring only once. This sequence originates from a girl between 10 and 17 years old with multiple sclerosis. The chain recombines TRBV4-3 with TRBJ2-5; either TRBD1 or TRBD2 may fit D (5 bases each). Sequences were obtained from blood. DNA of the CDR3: TGCGCCAGCAGCCAAGGGGATGGGGGAATGGTGGAGACCCAGTACTTC. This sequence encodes CASSQGDGGMVETQYF.